Each of the 25 T cell receptor beta chains below was sequenced from the same sample in a study of STAT5B mutations in CD4+ large granular lymphocyte leukemia. TCRdb keeps only in-frame clones here, not all; method: immunoSEQ multiplex PCR. The repertoire consists of some 51,000 clones, with 80% to 85% occurring once and the leading ten covering approximately 0.4%. Sequencing input: CD4+ T cells from blood buffy coats. The source is a human donor in good health.

The V gene is TRBV5-6, the J gene TRBJ1-2; 7 bases are a match to TRBD1. The J segment lost 4 bases and the V segment lost 4 bases, leaving 7 bases of the junction unmatched. The CDR3 is 14 residues long. Per the germline V gene, CDR1 is SGHDT and CDR2 is YYEEEE. CDR3 in amino acids: CASSRDRTIYGYTF. The CDR3 DNA reads TGTGCCAGCAGCCGGGACAGAACCATCTATGGCTACACCTTC.

The chain employs TRBV27 and TRBJ2-1, with 13 bases matching TRBD2. V trimming: 3 bases; J trimming: 7 bases; junction bases outside the gene matches: 9. Germline lookup yields CDR1 MNHEY and CDR2 SMNVEV (reference sequence). The CDR3 is 17 residues long. The CDR3 region is CASSFRPGTSGKNEQFF. CDR3 in DNA: TGTGCCAGCAGTTTCCGGCCCGGGACTAGCGGGAAAAATGAGCAGTTCTTC.

The chain uses TRBV5-1 and TRBJ2-1; 7 bases fit TRBD2. The CDR3 spans 14 residues. The V gene end was trimmed by 4 bases and the J gene end by 4 bases; junction bases not matched to a gene: 5. Germline lookup yields CDR1 SGHRS and CDR2 YFSETQ. The CDR3 sequence is CASSVGLGYNEQFF. CDR3 sequence (DNA): TGCGCCAGCAGCGTCGGACTAGGTTACAATGAGCAGTTCTTC.

The V and J genes are TRBV10-3 and TRBJ2-1; no reliable D call. This CDR3 region has 13 residues. Trimming shortened V by 7 bases and J by 2 bases, and 9 bases separated the two germline ends. The V gene's germline CDR1 is ENHRY and CDR2 SYGVKD. In DNA, the CDR3 is TGTGCCATCAAGGGCCTCGCCTACAATGAGCAGTTCTTC. It codes for CAIKGLAYNEQFF.

This clone was seen only a few times. The chain combines TRBV5-5 with TRBJ2-2, with 7 bases fitting TRBD2. Losses at the gene ends were 5 bases for V and 0 bases for J; bases not matched to a gene: 16. This CDR3 contains 19 residues. Germline V gene sequence: CDR1 SGHKS, CDR2 YYEKEE (reference sequence). The CDR3 nucleotides are TGTGCCAGCAGACCGTTAGAGCGAGCGGGGCCTTCGAACACCGGGGAGCTGTTTTTT. It specifies CASRPLERAGPSNTGELFF.

The chain has TRBV5-8 and TRBJ2-7, with D possibly TRBD1 on 5 matching bases. The V end was cut by 3 bases, the J end by 6 bases, with 16 bases between. The CDR3 is 14 amino acids. Per the germline V gene, CDR1 is SGHTS and CDR2 is YDEGEE. This CDR3 reads CASSSGRASTEQYF. CDR3 nucleotides: TGTGCCAGCAGCTCCGGCAGGGCGTCGACCGAGCAGTACTTC.

CDR3 in amino acids: CASKNGRGRWNEQFF. Here the CDR3 DNA reads TGTGCCAGCAAAAACGGCAGGGGGCGTTGGAATGAGCAGTTCTTC. This chain joins TRBV6-1 and TRBJ2-1; 8 bases align to TRBD1. The germline V gene encodes CDR1 MNHNS and CDR2 SASEGT. The CDR3 covers 15 residues. V trimming: 7 bases; J trimming: 7 bases; junction bases outside the gene matches: 12.

J is TRBJ1-5 and V is TRBV6-1; weak D call: TRBD1 (5 bases). V lost 0 bases to trimming and J lost 1 base, with 16 bases between them. This CDR3 has 18 amino acids. The germline V gene has CDR1 MNHNS and CDR2 SASEGT. CDR3 nucleotide sequence: TGTGCCAGCAGTGAAGCGCTTCGTGGGTGGGGGAGCAATCAGCCCCAGCATTTT. Translated, it gives CASSEALRGWGSNQPQHF.

V is TRBV6-5 and J is TRBJ2-7; D might be TRBD1 (6 bases). CDR1 MNHEY and CDR2 SVGAGI come from the germline V gene. Between the trimmed V and J ends, which lost 6 bases and 3 bases, there was a span of 15 bases. The CDR3 loop spans 14 amino acids. The CDR3: CASRPGQRFYEQYF. The CDR3 DNA reads TGTGCCAGCAGGCCGGGACAACGCTTCTACGAGCAGTACTTC.

The CDR3 sequence: CASSLYISGNTIYF. CDR3 nucleotides: TGTGCCAGCAGCTTGTACATCTCTGGAAACACCATATATTTT. The chain is built from TRBV5-5 and TRBJ1-3; D call uncertain. CDR1 is SGHKS and CDR2 is YYEKEE in the germline V gene (reference sequence). Trimming left V 1 base short and J 0 bases short, with 5 bases between. The CDR3 loop spans 14 amino acids.

This sequence joins TRBV6-1 and TRBJ2-7; D gene uncertain. Germline V gives CDR1 MNHNS, CDR2 SASEGT. Trimming stripped 1 base from V and 3 bases from J, with 10 bases between. The CDR3 spans 14 residues. DNA for the CDR3: TGTGCCAGCAGTGAAGAGGTGGGTTACTACGAGCAGTACTTC. Translation: CASSEEVGYYEQYF.

The chain joins TRBV5-1 to TRBJ1-1; D is undetermined. The V gene's germline CDR1 is SGHRS and CDR2 YFSETQ. The CDR3 runs to 15 residues. The V end was cut by 0 bases, the J end by 4 bases, with 13 bases between. The CDR3 DNA follows: TGCGCCAGCAGCTTGGGGATCGGGGTCGGCACTGAAGCTTTCTTT. This gives the protein CASSLGIGVGTEAFF.

The chain joins TRBV5-1 to TRBJ2-4; a possible D gene is TRBD2 (6 bases). The germline V and J ends were trimmed by 0 bases and 2 bases, with 12 bases remaining between them. The CDR3 covers 16 residues. Germline V gene sequence: CDR1 SGHRS, CDR2 YFSETQ. CDR3 coding DNA: TGCGCCAGCAGCTTGGTTCTCGGGGGAACCAAAAACATTCAGTACTTC. Its protein product is CASSLVLGGTKNIQYF.

This clone was recorded a few times. The chain combines TRBV7-2 with TRBJ1-5; maybe TRBD1 (6 bases). The length of the CDR3 is 17 residues. The V gene's germline CDR1 is SGHTA and CDR2 FQGNSA. V lost 6 bases to trimming and J lost 1 base, with 19 bases between them. The CDR3 protein is CASRAAGGALSNQPQHF. In nucleotides, the CDR3 is TGTGCCAGCAGGGCCGCGGGGGGGGCGTTGAGCAATCAGCCCCAGCATTTT.

J is TRBJ2-7 and V is TRBV12-5, with D uncertain. V dropped 0 bases and J dropped 6 bases, with 12 bases sitting between them. The CDR3 has 14 amino acids. From germline, CDR1 is LGHNT and CDR2 FRNRAP. The DNA of the CDR3 is TGTGCTAGTGGTTTGGTATGCAAGCTGTCCGAGCAGTACTTC. Amino acid sequence: CASGLVCKLSEQYF.

The chain uses TRBV11-3 and TRBJ2-3, with 11 positions matching TRBD2. V shed 5 bases, J shed 1 base, and the junction held 5 bases outside the gene matches. Germline assignment: CDR1 SGHNT and CDR2 YENEEA. There are 16 residues in the CDR3. CDR3 DNA: TGTGCCAGCAGCCTTGGGACTAGCGGTGGCACAGATACGCAGTATTTT. It is translated as CASSLGTSGGTDTQYF.

This chain joins TRBV28 and TRBJ2-7; no firm D call. CDR1 is MDHEN, CDR2 SYDVKM, per germline. V dropped 5 bases and J dropped 3 bases, with 5 bases sitting between them. The CDR3 is 11 residues long. The CDR3 region has the DNA TGTGCCAGCAGTCCACACTACGAGCAGTACTTC. It encodes CASSPHYEQYF. Full variable domain (missing parts from reference TRBV28 and TRBJ2-7): DVKVTQSSRYLVKRTGEKVFLECVQDMDHENMFWYRQDPGLGLRLIYFSYDVKMKEKGDIPEGYSVSREKKERFSLILESASTNQTSMYLCASSPHYEQYFGPGTRLTVT.

The chain combines TRBV5-1 with TRBJ1-2; no firm D call. The CDR3 length is 17 residues. V lost 2 bases and J lost 3, with 20 bases in between. Per the germline V gene, CDR1 is SGHRS and CDR2 is YFSETQ. The CDR3 coding sequence is TGCGCCAGCAGCTTAGTTTCCAGCCGACTAGAAGACTATGGCTACACCTTC. Its protein is CASSLVSSRLEDYGYTF.

The V call is TRBV7-3, the J call TRBJ2-3; D is possibly TRBD1 (6 bases). This CDR3 has 16 amino acids. Germline lookup yields CDR1 SGHTA and CDR2 FQGTGA. The ends were cut back, 1 base at V and 1 base at J, with 12 bases in the middle. This CDR3 is CASSLRGHRGTDTQYF. CDR3 in DNA: TGTGCCAGCAGCTTAAGGGGGCACCGTGGCACAGATACGCAGTATTTT.

This clone came up a few times. The chain uses TRBV2 and TRBJ1-6; D might be TRBD1 (6 bases). CDR1 and CDR2 from the germline V gene are SNHLY and FYNNEI. The CDR3 consists of 17 residues. V lost 7 bases and J 2 bases, leaving 18 bases between the germline ends. The DNA for the CDR3 is TGTGCCAGCACGGGGGCCGCCCTGGGGGCCTATAATTCACCCCTCCACTTT. Translated: CASTGAALGAYNSPLHF.

This clone was found once. V and J are TRBV11-2 and TRBJ2-2; 8 bases map to TRBD2. The germline CDR1 and CDR2 sequences are SGHAT and FQNNGV. Germline trimming cut 5 bases from V and 3 bases from J; bases unmatched to any gene: 14. The CDR3 is 18 residues long. The CDR3 is CASSPNSGTRKDTGELFF. DNA of the CDR3: TGTGCCAGCAGCCCAAACTCCGGGACTAGGAAAGACACCGGGGAGCTGTTTTTT.

J is TRBJ2-5 and V is TRBV10-3; 12 bases fit TRBD2. TRBJ2-7 matches the DNA end more closely, so the J call is doubtful. Germline V lookup: CDR1 ENHRY, CDR2 SYGVKD. The CDR3 is made up of 15 amino acids. Here the CDR3 DNA reads TGTGCCATCATGGGGCCCCTAGCGGGAGGGAACGAGCAGTACTTC. Its protein product is CAIMGPLAGGNEQYF.

V usage is TRBV2 and J usage is TRBJ1-4; 9 bases align to TRBD1. The germline gives CDR1 SNHLY, CDR2 FYNNEI. The CDR3 covers 16 residues. The V segment lost 6 bases and the J segment 3 bases; nucleotides outside the gene matches: 8. The CDR3 DNA is TGTGCCAGCAGGTCCGGGACAGGGAGTCCTAATGAAAAACTGTTTTTT. It is translated as CASRSGTGSPNEKLFF.

The chain recombines TRBV21-1 with TRBJ1-5. TRBV21-1 counts as a pseudogene. This CDR3 is 14 amino acids long. CDR3 amino acids: CASTVLDGNQPQHF. In DNA form, the CDR3 reads TGTGCCAGCACCGTGTTGGATGGAAATCAGCCCCAGCATTTT.

This sequence joins TRBV28 and TRBJ1-2, with D possibly TRBD1 on 5 matching bases. The CDR3 covers 15 residues. Germline assignment: CDR1 MDHEN and CDR2 SYDVKM. V lost 6 bases and J lost 3, with 17 bases in between. CDR3 residues: CASRGDRSRYYGYTF. DNA of the CDR3: TGTGCCAGCAGAGGCGACAGATCAAGATACTATGGCTACACCTTC.